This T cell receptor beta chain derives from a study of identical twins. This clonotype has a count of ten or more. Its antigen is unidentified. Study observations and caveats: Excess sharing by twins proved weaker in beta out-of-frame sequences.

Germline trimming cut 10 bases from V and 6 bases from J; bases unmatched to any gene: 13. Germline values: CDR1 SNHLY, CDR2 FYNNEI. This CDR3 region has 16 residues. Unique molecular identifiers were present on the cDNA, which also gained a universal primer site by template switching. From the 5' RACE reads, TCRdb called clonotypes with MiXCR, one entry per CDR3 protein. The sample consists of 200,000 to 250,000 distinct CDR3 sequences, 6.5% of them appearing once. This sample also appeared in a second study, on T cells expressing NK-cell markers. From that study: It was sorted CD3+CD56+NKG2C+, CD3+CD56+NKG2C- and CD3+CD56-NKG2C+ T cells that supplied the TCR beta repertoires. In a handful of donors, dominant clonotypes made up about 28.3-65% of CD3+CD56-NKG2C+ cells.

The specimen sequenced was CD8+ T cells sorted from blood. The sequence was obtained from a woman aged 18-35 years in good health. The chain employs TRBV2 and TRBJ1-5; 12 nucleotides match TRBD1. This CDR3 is CATRPSGTGGGQPQHF. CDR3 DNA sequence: TGTGCCACCCGACCTTCCGGGACAGGGGGCGGTCAGCCCCAGCATTTT.